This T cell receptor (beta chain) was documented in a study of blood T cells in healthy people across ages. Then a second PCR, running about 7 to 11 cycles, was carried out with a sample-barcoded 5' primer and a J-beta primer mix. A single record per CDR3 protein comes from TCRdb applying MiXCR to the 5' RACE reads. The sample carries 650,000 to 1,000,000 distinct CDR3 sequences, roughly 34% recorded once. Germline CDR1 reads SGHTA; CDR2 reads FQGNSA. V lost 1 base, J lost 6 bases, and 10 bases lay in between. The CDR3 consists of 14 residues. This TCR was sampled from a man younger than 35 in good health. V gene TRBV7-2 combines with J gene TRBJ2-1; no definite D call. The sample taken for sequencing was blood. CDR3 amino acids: CASSLGQFLNEQFF. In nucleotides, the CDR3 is TGTGCCAGCAGCTTAGGTCAATTCCTCAATGAGCAGTTCTTC.